The clone carrying this T cell receptor (beta chain) has only a few counts. Its matching antigen is unknown. V lost 2 bases and J lost 0; bases outside the gene matches: 13. Germline CDR1 SEHNR, CDR2 FQNEAQ (reference sequence). CDR3 length equals 19 residues. Unique molecular identifiers were affixed to single, distinct cDNA molecules. Each CDR3 protein gets one entry after TCRdb re-called the 5' RACE reads with MiXCR. The sample holds 45,000 or so distinct CDR3 sequences, about 7% seen once. This sample was included in a study of early T cells in non-severe SARS-CoV-2 infection. Study-level points and caveats: Matching results from VDJdb favored anti-spike CD8 responses, leaving private and CD4 specificities undetected.

Source material: whole blood. The TCR comes from an adult who was a healthcare worker with PCR-confirmed SARS-CoV-2 infection or an uninfected control (not recorded which). This chain joins TRBV7-9 and TRBJ2-3, with 8 positions matching TRBD2. The CDR3 here is CASSLPVSVSGVSTDTQYF. CDR3 bases: TGTGCCAGCAGCTTACCGGTCTCGGTTAGCGGGGTAAGCACAGATACGCAGTATTTT.